One and the same sample provided the 21 T cell receptor beta chains below, sequenced in a study of human CD8 memory T cell subsets. Making the TCR beta libraries relied on UMI-labeled 5' RACE. TCRdb re-called the 5' RACE reads; every CDR3 protein appears as one record, without DNA. The repertoire table contains about 7,000 distinct CDR3 sequences. Source material: CD8+ T cells from PBMCs. The receptors derive from a human donor in good health.

This CDR3 is CASSPGLAGRSRTQYF. The chain couples TRBV9 to TRBJ2-5; TCRdb reports TRBD2, a call that lacks DNA to check it against. The CDR3 runs 16 residues. The germline V gene encodes CDR1 SGDLS and CDR2 YYNGEE.

V and J are TRBV20-1 and TRBJ2-3. Germline V gives CDR1 DFQATT, CDR2 SNEGSKA (reference sequence). This CDR3 region has 13 residues. The CDR3 is CSARDWSDTAQYF.

The chain recombines TRBV11-2 with TRBJ2-2. Germline-derived CDR1 and CDR2 are SGHAT and FQNNGV. This CDR3 has 11 amino acids. CDR3 in amino acids: CASRTTGELFF.

The genes are TRBV20-1 and TRBJ2-5; with no DNA, the TCRdb D assignment of TRBD1 cannot be verified. Looked up from germline, CDR1 is DFQATT and CDR2 is SNEGSKA (reference sequence). The CDR3 spans 14 residues. The CDR3 protein is CSAGKTGTQETQYF.

The V call is TRBV12-3 or TRBV12-4, the J call TRBJ2-3; there is no DNA to check the TCRdb D call of TRBD2. This CDR3 region has 18 residues. CDR3 loop: CASIPGTSGLASTDTQYF.

V usage is TRBV19 and J usage is TRBJ2-3. This CDR3 has 11 amino acids. The V gene's germline CDR1 is LNHDA and CDR2 SQIVND (reference sequence). CDR3 in amino acids: CASSKGNTQYF.

The chain employs TRBV30 and TRBJ2-1; TCRdb's D call of TRBD1 is untestable without DNA. This CDR3 is built from 14 residues. Per the germline V gene, CDR1 is GTSNPN and CDR2 is SVGIG (reference sequence). CDR3 loop: CAWGDGGSYNEQFF.

The chain is built from TRBV9 and TRBJ2-2; the TRBD2 assignment by TCRdb is unverifiable without DNA. The CDR3 consists of 16 residues. Germline CDR1 SGDLS, CDR2 YYNGEE. The CDR3 is CASSELAGDRAGELFF.

J is TRBJ2-1 and V is TRBV11-3; with no DNA, the TCRdb D assignment of TRBD2 cannot be verified. Germline CDR1 reads SGHNT; CDR2 reads YENEEA. The CDR3 runs to 17 residues. CDR3 residues: CASSLDSASGGYNEQFF.

The CDR3 spells CASSVLEGGDEQFF. This rearrangement joins TRBV9 to TRBJ2-1; no DNA is available, so the TRBD2 call from TCRdb remains unchecked. The CDR3 is made up of 14 amino acids. The V gene's germline CDR1 is SGDLS and CDR2 YYNGEE.

The chain is built from TRBV24-1 and TRBJ2-2; TCRdb's assignment of TRBD1 cannot be checked, as there is no DNA. Per the germline V gene, CDR1 is KGHDR and CDR2 is SFDVKD. CDR3 length: 15 amino acids. The CDR3 here is CATSDPGGDTGELFF.

The rearrangement uses TRBV14 and TRBJ2-7; checking the TCRdb D call of TRBD1 is not possible without DNA. The CDR3 spans 15 residues. In germline, CDR1 is SGHDN, CDR2 FVKESK. The CDR3 sequence: CASSEGQGVAYEQYF.

The chain couples TRBV29-1 to TRBJ1-2. The CDR3 runs 13 residues. Germline CDR1 and CDR2: SQVTM and ANQGSEA. CDR3 region: CSVEGAGDYGYTF.

The rearrangement joins TRBV7-8 to TRBJ1-1. This CDR3 is built from 15 residues. Germline V gene data show CDR1 as SGHVS and CDR2 as FQNEAQ. The CDR3 spells CASSLAKNGNTEAFF.

This clonotype counts as medium-sized (0.01 to 0.1%) by frequency. J is TRBJ1-5 and V is TRBV2; the TCRdb call, TRBD1, lacks DNA for checking. Germline CDR1 reads SNHLY; CDR2 reads FYNNEI. The CDR3 length is 16 residues. The CDR3 sequence is CASSESGGDSNQPQHF.

V is TRBV12-3 or TRBV12-4 and J is TRBJ1-1; the TRBD1 assignment by TCRdb is unverifiable without DNA. This CDR3 region has 15 residues. CDR3 residues: CASRTLPGGGTEAFF.

The chain couples TRBV7-9 to TRBJ1-1. The CDR3 is 13 residues long. Germline V lookup: CDR1 SEHNR, CDR2 FQNEAQ (reference sequence). CDR3 protein: CASSLGMNTEAFF.

The CDR3 reads CASSQDKTGSAYEQYF. The V call is TRBV4-1, the J call TRBJ2-7; TCRdb reports TRBD1, a call that lacks DNA to check it against. This CDR3 spans 16 amino acids. CDR1 is MGHRA, CDR2 YSYEKL, per germline.

The chain employs TRBV5-6 and TRBJ2-3; TCRdb returns TRBD1, unconfirmable since there is no DNA. The germline gives CDR1 SGHDT, CDR2 YYEEEE. CDR3 length: 14 residues. The CDR3 sequence is CASSFLQGADTQYF. The full variable domain, rest sourced from reference TRBV5-6 and TRBJ2-3, is DAGVTQSPTHLIKTRGQQVTLRCSPKSGHDTVSWYQQALGQGPQFIFQYYEEEERQRGNFPDRFSGHQFPNYSSELNVNALLLGDSALYLCASSFLQGADTQYFGPGTRLTVL.

The chain is built from TRBV7-8 and TRBJ1-1; there is no DNA to check the TCRdb D call of TRBD1. Germline lookup yields CDR1 SGHVS and CDR2 FQNEAQ. The CDR3 runs 15 residues. This chain's CDR3 is CASSLWTGTNTEAFF.

This rearrangement joins TRBV19 to TRBJ2-7; the D call of TRBD1 rests on TCRdb alone, since no DNA is present to check it. CDR3 length: 14 amino acids. Per germline, CDR1 LNHDA and CDR2 SQIVND (reference sequence). The CDR3 reads CATSSTGGIYEQYF.